A single sample gave rise to the 9 T cell receptor beta chains below, sequenced in a study of T cell responses to AZD1222 COVID-19 vaccine. TCRdb's table, derived via immunoSEQ multiplex PCR, lists solely in-frame clones and lacks some. The repertoire consists of roughly 190,000 clones, with approximately 89% occurring once and the leading ten covering roughly 1.7%. The sample consisted of peripheral blood, taken 28 days after the second AZD1222 dose. These receptor sequences come from an adult who received the AZD1222 COVID-19 vaccine.

As regards this clone: A read error may produce the germline difference seen at one junction end. The chain uses TRBV7-9 and TRBJ1-1; no firm D call. The CDR3 runs 13 residues. Per the germline V gene, CDR1 is SEHNR and CDR2 is FQNEAQ (reference sequence). CDR3 bases: TGTGCCAGCAGCGCCTTCTTAGGCCCTGACGCTTTCTTT. Residues: CASSAFLGPDAFF.

The chain links TRBV27 to TRBJ2-2; D unresolved. CDR3 length equals 15 residues. The germline gives CDR1 MNHEY, CDR2 SMNVEV (reference sequence). Trimming pared 3 bases from V and 0 bases from J, leaving 8 bases between. The CDR3 spells CASSLRRTNTGELFF. The DNA for the CDR3 is TGTGCCAGCAGTTTGCGACGGACGAACACCGGGGAGCTGTTTTTT.

The gene calls are TRBV19 and TRBJ1-2; the match to TRBD1 covers 7 bases. The J segment lost 5 bases and the V segment lost 7 bases, leaving 7 bases of the junction unmatched. The CDR3 runs to 13 residues. Germline V CDR1 and CDR2: LNHDA, SQIVND (reference sequence). The CDR3 DNA is TGTGCCAGTACCACGGGACAGTTGTATGGCTACACCTTC. Residues: CASTTGQLYGYTF.

The chain uses TRBV7-3 and TRBJ2-2; tentative D call: TRBD2 (5 bases). Between the trimmed V and J ends, which lost 4 bases and 0 bases, there was a span of 9 bases. The V gene's germline CDR1 is SGHTA and CDR2 FQGTGA. The CDR3 length is 15 residues. The CDR3: CASSSRLTNTGELFF. CDR3 bases: TGTGCCAGCAGCTCCCGACTAACGAACACCGGGGAGCTGTTTTTT.

The chain uses TRBV7-9 and TRBJ1-1; weak D call: TRBD1 (6 bases). Trimming took 1 base from V and 14 from J, leaving 14 bases between them. CDR3 length equals 12 residues. CDR1 is SEHNR and CDR2 is FQNEAQ in the germline V gene (reference sequence). The chain's CDR3 is CASSLGGTPGFF. CDR3 DNA sequence: TGTGCCAGCAGCTTAGGGGGGACACCCGGGTTCTTT.

V and J are TRBV29-1 and TRBJ2-5; a weak D match, TRBD2 (6 bases). There are 12 residues in the CDR3. Germline V gene lookup returns CDR1 SQVTM and CDR2 ANQGSEA. V was clipped by 6 bases and J by 2 bases, with 10 bases between them. CDR3 DNA sequence: TGCAGCGTGGGGGGACTGCAAGAGACCCAGTACTTC. Translation: CSVGGLQETQYF. Full variable domain (missing parts from reference TRBV29-1 and TRBJ2-5): SAVISQKPSRDICQRGTSLTIQCQVDSQVTMMFWYRQQPGQSLTLIATANQGSEATYESGFVIDKFPISRPNLTFSTLTVSNMSPEDSSIYLCSVGGLQETQYFGPGTRLLVL.

The rearrangement joins TRBV2 to TRBJ2-3, with D hard to call. From germline, CDR1 is SNHLY and CDR2 FYNNEI. The CDR3 is 14 residues long. Trimming pared 8 bases from V and 2 bases from J, leaving 14 bases between. CDR3 nucleotide sequence: TGTGCCAGCCGTCGAGGACCCACCACAGATACGCAGTATTTT. It codes for CASRRGPTTDTQYF. Looking up the rest from reference TRBV2 and TRBJ2-3 gives the full variable domain: EPEVTQTPSHQVTQMGQEVILRCVPISNHLYFYWYRQILGQKVEFLVSFYNNEISEKSEIFDDQFSVERPDGSNFTLKIRSTKLEDSAMYFCASRRGPTTDTQYFGPGTRLTVL.

The chain employs TRBV3-1 (or the pseudogene TRBV3-2) and TRBJ1-1; D not certain. The V and J ends lost 4 bases and 6 bases respectively, with 21 bases between them. The CDR3 is 16 amino acids. Germline V lookup: CDR1 LGHDT, CDR2 YNNKEL (reference sequence). In DNA form, the CDR3 reads TGTGCCAGCAGCCGACCCCAGATACAAGTTATCTCTGAAGCTTTCTTT. This sequence encodes CASSRPQIQVISEAFF.

J is TRBJ1-1 and V is TRBV27, with 9 positions matching TRBD1. CDR1 MNHEY and CDR2 SMNVEV come from the germline V gene (reference sequence). The trim removed 2 bases at V and 13 bases at J, leaving 11 bases unmatched. The CDR3 runs 14 residues. CDR3 protein: CASSLGRDRDSSFF. The DNA of the CDR3 is TGTGCCAGCAGTTTAGGAAGGGACAGGGATTCTAGTTTCTTT.